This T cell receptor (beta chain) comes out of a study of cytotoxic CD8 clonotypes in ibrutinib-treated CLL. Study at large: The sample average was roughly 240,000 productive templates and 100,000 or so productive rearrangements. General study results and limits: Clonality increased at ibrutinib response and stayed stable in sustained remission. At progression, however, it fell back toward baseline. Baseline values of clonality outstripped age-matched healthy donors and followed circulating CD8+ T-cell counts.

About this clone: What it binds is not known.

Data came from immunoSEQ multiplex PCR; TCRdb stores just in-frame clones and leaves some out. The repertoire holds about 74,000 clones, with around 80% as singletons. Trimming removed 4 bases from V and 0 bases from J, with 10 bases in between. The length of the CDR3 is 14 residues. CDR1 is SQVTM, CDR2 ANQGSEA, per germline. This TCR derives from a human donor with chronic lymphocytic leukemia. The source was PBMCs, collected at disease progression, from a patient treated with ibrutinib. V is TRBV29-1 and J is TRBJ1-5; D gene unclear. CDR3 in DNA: TGCAGCGTTGTGAACAGAGATAGCAATCAGCCCCAGCATTTT. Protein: CSVVNRDSNQPQHF.